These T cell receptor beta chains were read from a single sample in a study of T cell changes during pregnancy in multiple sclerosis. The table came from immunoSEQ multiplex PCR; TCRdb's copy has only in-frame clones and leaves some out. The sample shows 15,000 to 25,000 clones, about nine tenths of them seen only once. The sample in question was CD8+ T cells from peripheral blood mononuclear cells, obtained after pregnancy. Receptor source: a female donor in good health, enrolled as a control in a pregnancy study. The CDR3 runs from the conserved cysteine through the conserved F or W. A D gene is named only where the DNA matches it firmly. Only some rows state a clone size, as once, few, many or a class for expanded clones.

DNA: TGTGCCAGCAGTTTATACGGACAGGTAGTAGAGACCCAGTACTTC
CDR3: CASSLYGQVVETQYF
J: TRBJ2-5
size: NA
V: TRBV27
D: TRBD1

DNA: TGTGCCAGCAGTGCGACCGGGACACCAGAGAGGGAGCAGTACTTC
CDR3: CASSATGTPEREQYF
J: TRBJ2-7
size: NA
V: TRBV6-1
D: NA

DNA: TGCGCCAGCAGACCGGACAGGGCGAAAGGAAACACCATATATTTT
CDR3: CASRPDRAKGNTIYF
J: TRBJ1-3
size: NA
V: TRBV5-1
D: TRBD1

DNA: TGTGCCAGCAGTGAGGAGGGCCCTCTCTCTGGAAACACCATATATTTT
CDR3: CASSEEGPLSGNTIYF
J: TRBJ1-3
size: NA
V: TRBV6-1
D: NA

DNA: TGTGCCAGCAGCGTGACGGGAAACACTGAAGCTTTCTTT
CDR3: CASSVTGNTEAFF
J: TRBJ1-1
size: once
V: TRBV9
D: NA

DNA: TGTGCCAGCAGCTTAACAGGATTAGAGTTGAACACTGAAGCTTTCTTT
CDR3: CASSLTGLELNTEAFF
J: TRBJ1-1
size: NA
V: TRBV7-2
D: NA

DNA: TGTGCCAGTAGTCTTGAGGGACAGGGGAACACTGAAGCTTTCTTT
CDR3: CASSLEGQGNTEAFF
J: TRBJ1-1
size: NA
V: TRBV19
D: TRBD1

DNA: TGTGCCAGCAGTGAACTAGCGGGAGGATCAGATACGCAGTATTTT
CDR3: CASSELAGGSDTQYF
J: TRBJ2-3
size: few
V: TRBV6-4
D: TRBD2

DNA: TGTGCCAGCAGCCCCCGTCCGGGCTCTGGAAACACCATATATTTT
CDR3: CASSPRPGSGNTIYF
J: TRBJ1-3
size: NA
V: TRBV7-2
D: NA

DNA: TGTGCCAGCAGTGACAGGGACTTT
CDR3: CASSDRDF
J: TRBJ1-1
size: few
V: TRBV9
D: TRBD1

DNA: TGTGCCAGCAGCTCAACACGATCCTACGAGCAGTACTTC
CDR3: CASSSTRSYEQYF
J: TRBJ2-7
size: NA
V: TRBV13
D: NA

DNA: TGTGCCAGCAGTTTATCGTTGGACTCTTCGGCTTTCTTT
CDR3: CASSLSLDSSAFF
J: TRBJ1-1
size: NA
V: TRBV27
D: NA

DNA: TGTGCCAGCAGTGACGAGGTACCCAGTTCTGGCTACACCTTC
CDR3: CASSDEVPSSGYTF
J: TRBJ1-2
size: NA
V: TRBV6-5
D: NA

DNA: TGTGCCAGTAGTATCAGGGTTGGTCAGCCCCAGCATTTT
CDR3: CASSIRVGQPQHF
J: TRBJ1-5
size: NA
V: TRBV19
D: NA

DNA: TGCGCCAGCAGCCCAAGTTTACGGGGCACTGAAGCTTTCTTT
CDR3: CASSPSLRGTEAFF
J: TRBJ1-1
size: NA
V: TRBV4-3
D: NA

DNA: TGTGCCAGCAGCCAAGATGGGCTAGCGGAAAACATTCAGTACTTC
CDR3: CASSQDGLAENIQYF
J: TRBJ2-4
size: NA
V: TRBV4-2
D: TRBD2

DNA: TGTGCCAGCAGCGTGAGAGGGGGAGCGGGAAGTTTCAATGAGCAGTTCTTC
CDR3: CASSVRGGAGSFNEQFF
J: TRBJ2-1
size: NA
V: TRBV9
D: NA

DNA: TGCGCCAGCAGCTTATGGACTAGCGGGACTAACAATGAGCAGTTCTTC
CDR3: CASSLWTSGTNNEQFF
J: TRBJ2-1
size: NA
V: TRBV5-1
D: TRBD2

DNA: TGTGCCAGCAGCTGGGAGGAGGAGGTCGGCGAGGACAATGAGCAGTTCTTC
CDR3: CASSWEEEVGEDNEQFF
J: TRBJ2-1
size: few
V: TRBV5-6
D: NA

DNA: TGCGCCAGCAGCCAAGATGGATCGGCAGGGGGTGACTATGGCTACACCTTC
CDR3: CASSQDGSAGGDYGYTF
J: TRBJ1-2
size: NA
V: TRBV4-3
D: TRBD1

DNA: TGTGCCAGCAGCAGGCGGACAGGGGCTGAGGGCACTGAAGCTTTCTTT
CDR3: CASSRRTGAEGTEAFF
J: TRBJ1-1
size: NA
V: TRBV9
D: TRBD1

DNA: TGTGCCAGCAGTTTATCCGCCCGGGTGGTGTTTTCCGGGGAGCTGTTTTTT
CDR3: CASSLSARVVFSGELFF
J: TRBJ2-2
size: NA
V: TRBV27
D: NA

DNA: TGTGCCAGCAGACCCCCAGGAAGCAATCAGCCCCAGCATTTT
CDR3: CASRPPGSNQPQHF
J: TRBJ1-5
size: once
V: TRBV27
D: NA

DNA: TGTGCCAGCAGCGTGGAGACCGGGACAGGGAGCACAGATACGCAGTATTTT
CDR3: CASSVETGTGSTDTQYF
J: TRBJ2-3
size: NA
V: TRBV9
D: TRBD1

DNA: TGTGCCAGCAGCTCCGGACTAGCGGGGGAGGGTGAGCAGTTCTTC
CDR3: CASSSGLAGEGEQFF
J: TRBJ2-1
size: NA
V: TRBV7-2
D: TRBD2

DNA: TGTGCCAGCAGCCGACCGGGACAGGCCTACGAGCAGTACTTC
CDR3: CASSRPGQAYEQYF
J: TRBJ2-7
size: NA
V: TRBV13
D: TRBD1

DNA: TGTGCCAGCAGCTCAGAAGTTTTCGGGGACACTGAAGCTTTCTTT
CDR3: CASSSEVFGDTEAFF
J: TRBJ1-1
size: NA
V: TRBV7-2
D: NA

DNA: TGTGCCTGGAGTCCCCTAGCGGGAGGGCCGACCCAGTACTTC
CDR3: CAWSPLAGGPTQYF
J: TRBJ2-5
size: NA
V: TRBV30
D: TRBD2

DNA: TGTGCCTGGAAGGGACTAGCGTGGGGCTCGCCCTCCTACAATGAGCAGTTCTTC
CDR3: CAWKGLAWGSPSYNEQFF
J: TRBJ2-1
size: NA
V: TRBV30
D: TRBD2

DNA: TGTGCCAGCAGTGCCTACAGGGGGCAGTCAGAGACCCAGTACTTC
CDR3: CASSAYRGQSETQYF
J: TRBJ2-5
size: NA
V: TRBV28
D: TRBD1

DNA: TGTGCCAGCAGCCCGACTAGCGGGGGTTACGAGCAGTACTTC
CDR3: CASSPTSGGYEQYF
J: TRBJ2-7
size: NA
V: TRBV7-9
D: TRBD2

DNA: TGTGCCAGCAGGACAGGGAACACTGAAGCTTTCTTT
CDR3: CASRTGNTEAFF
J: TRBJ1-1
size: NA
V: TRBV6-5
D: NA

DNA: TGTGCAAGTCGCTTACCTGACTATGGCTACACCTTC
CDR3: CASRLPDYGYTF
J: TRBJ1-2
size: few
V: TRBV12-2
D: NA

DNA: TGTGCCAGTAGTTATGATGCTGAGACAGGGGTGAGAGCGAACTATGGCTACACCTTC
CDR3: CASSYDAETGVRANYGYTF
J: TRBJ1-2
size: NA
V: TRBV19
D: TRBD1

DNA: TGTGCCAGCAGTCCACAAGACACCGGGGAGCTGTTTTTT
CDR3: CASSPQDTGELFF
J: TRBJ2-2
size: NA
V: TRBV6-5
D: NA

DNA: TGTGCCAGCAGTGAATATGCGCGGGGAATAGGAGAGACCCAGTACTTC
CDR3: CASSEYARGIGETQYF
J: TRBJ2-5
size: NA
V: TRBV25-1
D: NA

DNA: TGCGCCAGCACCCCATCCAGCTCTGGGGCCAACGTCCTGACTTTC
CDR3: CASTPSSSGANVLTF
J: TRBJ2-6
size: NA
V: TRBV10-1
D: NA

DNA: TGTGCCAGCAGTGAAGCCCGGGGAGTGTTCTACGAGCAGTACTTC
CDR3: CASSEARGVFYEQYF
J: TRBJ2-7
size: NA
V: TRBV2
D: NA

DNA: TGTGCCAGCAGCCAAGTGATCAGCGAAATCTACAATGAGCAGTTCTTC
CDR3: CASSQVISEIYNEQFF
J: TRBJ2-1
size: NA
V: TRBV14
D: NA

DNA: TGTGCCAGCAGCTACCGACAGGGTTTGAACACTGAAGCTTTCTTT
CDR3: CASSYRQGLNTEAFF
J: TRBJ1-1
size: NA
V: TRBV7-6
D: TRBD1

DNA: TGTGCCAGCAGCTTAGTTCTTCCTGAAGCTTTCTTT
CDR3: CASSLVLPEAFF
J: TRBJ1-1
size: NA
V: TRBV7-2
D: NA

DNA: TGTGCCAGCAGCGGGGGACAGACCCAGCGTTTGGGCACTGAAGCTTTCTTT
CDR3: CASSGGQTQRLGTEAFF
J: TRBJ1-1
size: NA
V: TRBV9
D: TRBD1

DNA: TGTGCCAGCAGTACGCGATCCCGCACAGATACGCAGTATTTT
CDR3: CASSTRSRTDTQYF
J: TRBJ2-3
size: NA
V: TRBV28
D: NA

DNA: TGTGCCACGCTACAGGGATTGGGGAACACTGAAGCTTTCTTT
CDR3: CATLQGLGNTEAFF
J: TRBJ1-1
size: NA
V: TRBV10-3
D: NA

DNA: TGTGCCAGCAGCGCACGGCTGGTCCGACATACCGTCCACGAGCAGTACTTC
CDR3: CASSARLVRHTVHEQYF
J: TRBJ2-7
size: NA
V: TRBV21-1
D: NA

DNA: TGTGCCAGCTCACGCGACAGGTCCTACGAGCAGTACTTC
CDR3: CASSRDRSYEQYF
J: TRBJ2-7
size: NA
V: TRBV18
D: NA

DNA: TGTGCCAGCAGCTTAGACCCTACGGAGGAGACCCAGTACTTC
CDR3: CASSLDPTEETQYF
J: TRBJ2-5
size: NA
V: TRBV7-2
D: NA

DNA: TGTGCCAGCAGTTACTCCAAGGACAGGGGTAATTCACCCCTCCACTTT
CDR3: CASSYSKDRGNSPLHF
J: TRBJ1-6
size: NA
V: TRBV6-5
D: TRBD1

DNA: TGCAGCGCAGATACCCGGGGGGGGACTGAAGCTTTCTTT
CDR3: CSADTRGGTEAFF
J: TRBJ1-1
size: once
V: TRBV29-1
D: NA

DNA: TGTGCCAGCAGTCCGGGGGGAGCGGGGGCCCAAGAGACCCAGTACTTC
CDR3: CASSPGGAGAQETQYF
J: TRBJ2-5
size: NA
V: TRBV27
D: TRBD2

DNA: TGTGCCAGCAGCGCAGTACAGGGGAATAACTATGGCTACACCTTC
CDR3: CASSAVQGNNYGYTF
J: TRBJ1-2
size: NA
V: TRBV9
D: TRBD1

DNA: TGTGCCAGCAGCGACTCTAGCGGGGGGGTCAATGAGCAGTTCTTC
CDR3: CASSDSSGGVNEQFF
J: TRBJ2-1
size: NA
V: TRBV5-4
D: TRBD2

DNA: TGTGCCTGGAGGACGGGGAACACTGAAGCTTTCTTT
CDR3: CAWRTGNTEAFF
J: TRBJ1-1
size: NA
V: TRBV30
D: NA